The clone carrying this T cell receptor beta chain showed up just once. The entry originates in a study of blood T cell repertoires in COVID-19. Study-wide background: The origin of the acute and convalescent COVID-19 samples was the United States, Italy and Spain.

Germline V gives CDR1 SNHLY, CDR2 FYNNEI. The CDR3 consists of 13 residues. V was trimmed by 7 bases and J by 6 bases, leaving 15 bases between them. Per the authors' pipeline: Counts of nucleated cells, estimated from reference gene primer amplification, were obtained. Using immunoSEQ multiplex PCR, the repertoire was profiled, and TCRdb retains in-frame clones only, with some absent. That table is the source of V, J and clone size, and D and trimming were worked out from the DNA. The table includes 190,000 or so clones, around 86% detected once. Those enrolled, adults aged about 18 to 89 years, came from about two dozen US areas. Participants reported their clinical history, and cohort assignment relied on those reports.

The receptor comes from a woman under 40 who had recovered from COVID-19. Sequenced material: PBMCs or T cells enriched from blood (not recorded which). V usage is TRBV2 and J usage is TRBJ1-2; TRBD1 is a possible D gene (6 bases). The CDR3 DNA is TGTGCCAGCACAAGAGTACAGGGAGATGGCTACACCTTC. This gives the protein CASTRVQGDGYTF.